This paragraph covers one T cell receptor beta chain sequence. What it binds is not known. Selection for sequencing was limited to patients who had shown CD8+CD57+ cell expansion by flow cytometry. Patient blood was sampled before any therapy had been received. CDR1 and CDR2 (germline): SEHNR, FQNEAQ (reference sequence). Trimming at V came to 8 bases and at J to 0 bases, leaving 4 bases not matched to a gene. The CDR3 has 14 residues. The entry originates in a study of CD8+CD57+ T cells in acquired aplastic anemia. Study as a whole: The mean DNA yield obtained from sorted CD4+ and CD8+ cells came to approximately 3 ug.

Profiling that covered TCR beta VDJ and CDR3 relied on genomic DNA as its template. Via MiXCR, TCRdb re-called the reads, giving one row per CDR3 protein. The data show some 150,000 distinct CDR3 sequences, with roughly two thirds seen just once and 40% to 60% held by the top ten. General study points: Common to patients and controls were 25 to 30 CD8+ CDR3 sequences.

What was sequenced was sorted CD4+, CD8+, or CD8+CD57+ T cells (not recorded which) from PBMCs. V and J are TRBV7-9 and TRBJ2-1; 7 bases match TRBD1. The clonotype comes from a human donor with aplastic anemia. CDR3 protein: CASPGTDSYNEQFF. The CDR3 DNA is TGTGCCAGCCCTGGGACAGACTCCTACAATGAGCAGTTCTTC.